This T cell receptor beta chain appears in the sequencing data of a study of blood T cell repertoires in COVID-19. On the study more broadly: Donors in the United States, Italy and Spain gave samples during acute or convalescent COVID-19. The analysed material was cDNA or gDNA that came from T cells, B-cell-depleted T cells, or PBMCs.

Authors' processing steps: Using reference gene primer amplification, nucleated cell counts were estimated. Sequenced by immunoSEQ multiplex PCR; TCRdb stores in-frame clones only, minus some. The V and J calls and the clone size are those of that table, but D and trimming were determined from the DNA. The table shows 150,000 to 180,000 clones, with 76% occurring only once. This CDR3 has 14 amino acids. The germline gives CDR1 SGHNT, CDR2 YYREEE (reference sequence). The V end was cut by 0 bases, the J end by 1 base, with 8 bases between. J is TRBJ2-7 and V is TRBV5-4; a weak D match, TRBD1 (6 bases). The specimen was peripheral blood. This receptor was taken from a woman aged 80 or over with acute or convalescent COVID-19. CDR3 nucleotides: TGTGCCAGCAGCTTGGAACAGGGATCCTACGAGCAGTACTTC. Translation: CASSLEQGSYEQYF.